This passage covers 29 T cell receptor beta chains from one sample sequenced in a study of blood T cell repertoires in COVID-19. The data were produced by immunoSEQ multiplex PCR, yet TCRdb's version contains in-frame clones alone and is incomplete. This sample yields nearly 400,000 clones, of which over 85% are seen a single time; around 1.7% belongs to the top ten. Sequenced: PBMCs or T cells enriched from blood (not recorded which). Receptor source: a woman aged 30 to 39 who had recovered from COVID-19.

The chain employs TRBV3-1 (or the pseudogene TRBV3-2) and TRBJ1-6, with D possibly TRBD1 on 6 matching bases. In germline, CDR1 is LGHDT, CDR2 YNNKEL (reference sequence). With 4 bases removed from V and 9 bases from J, the gap between germline ends came to 13 bases. CDR3 length: 14 residues. CDR3 region: CASSPEQGSSPLHF. The CDR3 DNA reads TGTGCCAGCAGCCCAGAACAGGGTAGTTCACCCCTCCACTTT.

J is TRBJ1-6 and V is TRBV7-3; a weak D match, TRBD1 (6 bases). Germline lookup yields CDR1 SGHTA and CDR2 FQGTGA. Between the trimmed V and J ends, which lost 2 bases and 8 bases, there was a span of 10 bases. This CDR3 has 14 amino acids. The CDR3 DNA follows: TGTGCCAGCAGCTTACACAGGGCGGATTCACCCCTCCACTTT. Amino acid sequence: CASSLHRADSPLHF.

The chain has TRBV5-5 and TRBJ1-2; 8 nucleotides agree with TRBD1. The V gene end was trimmed by 2 bases and the J gene end by 5 bases; junction bases not matched to a gene: 8. This CDR3 is 15 amino acids long. In germline, CDR1 is SGHKS, CDR2 YYEKEE (reference sequence). The CDR3 DNA is TGTGCCAGCAGCTTTGACAGGGGAACTCCTTATGGCTACACCTTC. Amino acid sequence: CASSFDRGTPYGYTF. The entire variable domain, with the rest obtained from reference TRBV5-5 and TRBJ1-2, is as follows: DAGVTQSPTHLIKTRGQQVTLRCSPISGHKSVSWYQQVLGQGPQFIFQYYEKEERGRGNFPDRFSARQFPNYSSELNVNALLLGDSALYLCASSFDRGTPYGYTFGSGTRLTVV.

This chain uses TRBV6-2 or TRBV6-3 with TRBJ1-2, with a weak D call TRBD1 (5 bases). This CDR3 has 16 amino acids. CDR1 and CDR2 from the germline V gene are MNHEY and SVGEGT. V was shortened by 6 bases and J by 0 bases, with 17 bases between the two germline ends. The CDR3: CASSPTPKQANYGYTF. CDR3 DNA sequence: TGTGCCAGCAGCCCTACCCCGAAACAGGCTAACTATGGCTACACCTTC.

The gene calls are TRBV5-1 and TRBJ1-1, with D unclear. There are 14 residues in the CDR3. Trimming left V 0 bases short and J 1 base short, with 7 bases between. Germline loops: CDR1 SGHRS, CDR2 YFSETQ. CDR3 in amino acids: CASSLVAGNTEAFF. The DNA for the CDR3 is TGCGCCAGCAGCTTGGTGGCGGGGAACACTGAAGCTTTCTTT. Supplemented by reference TRBV5-1 and TRBJ1-1, the full variable domain reads KAGVTQTPRYLIKTRGQQVTLSCSPISGHRSVSWYQQTPGQGLQFLFEYFSETQRNKGNFPGRFSGRQFSNSRSEMNVSTLELGDSALYLCASSLVAGNTEAFFGQGTRLTVV.

V usage is TRBV7-6 and J usage is TRBJ2-1; TRBD1 might be the D (5 bases). CDR3 size: 15 residues. Germline-derived CDR1 and CDR2 are SGHVS and FNYEAQ. V dropped 1 base and J dropped 3 bases, with 10 bases sitting between them. This CDR3 reads CASSLESQGYNEQFF. The DNA for the CDR3 is TGTGCCAGCAGCTTAGAATCGCAGGGCTACAATGAGCAGTTCTTC.

The genes are TRBV6-6 and TRBJ1-3; possibly TRBD1 for D (6 bases). Trimming shortened V by 7 bases and J by 0 bases, and 7 bases separated the two germline ends. The germline V gene has CDR1 MNHNY and CDR2 SVGAGI (reference sequence). The CDR3 covers 13 residues. CDR3 in amino acids: CASTTGSGNTIYF. DNA of the CDR3: TGTGCCAGCACGACAGGCTCTGGAAACACCATATATTTT.

This clone was recorded only once. The chain joins TRBV2 to TRBJ1-3; a weak D match, TRBD1 (5 bases). Germline V lookup: CDR1 SNHLY, CDR2 FYNNEI. CDR3 size: 14 residues. The V and J ends lost 2 bases and 7 bases respectively, with 12 bases between them. The CDR3 here is CASSESGVWNTIYF. In nucleotides, the CDR3 is TGTGCCAGCAGTGAATCGGGGGTGTGGAACACCATATATTTT.

The genes are TRBV6-5 and TRBJ2-3; a weak D match, TRBD2 (5 bases). The V and J ends lost 6 bases and 3 bases respectively, with 16 bases between them. CDR1 is MNHEY and CDR2 is SVGAGI in the germline V gene. The CDR3 is 15 residues long. CDR3 amino acids: CASSWTGKGTDTQYF. For the CDR3, the DNA is TGTGCCAGCAGCTGGACCGGGAAAGGGACAGATACGCAGTATTTT.

V is TRBV7-3 and J is TRBJ2-2; 7 bases line up with TRBD1. Germline V gene lookup returns CDR1 SGHTA and CDR2 FQGTGA. This CDR3 comprises 15 residues. The ends lost 4 bases at V and 1 base at J; junction bases unmatched: 3. The CDR3 nucleotides read TGTGCCAGCAGCTCGTGGGACAGGAACACCGGGGAGCTGTTTTTT. It is translated as CASSSWDRNTGELFF.

This sequence joins TRBV5-1 and TRBJ2-6; TRBD1 matches 9 bases. The CDR3 is made up of 19 amino acids. V shed 2 bases, J shed 0 bases, and the junction held 9 bases outside the gene matches. CDR1 and CDR2 from the germline V gene are SGHRS and YFSETQ. The CDR3 region is CASSLSLPGQGSGANVLTF. In DNA, the CDR3 is TGCGCCAGCAGCTTATCCCTCCCGGGACAGGGCTCTGGGGCCAACGTCCTGACTTTC.

The CDR3 DNA follows: TGTGCCAGTAGTACTGACAGGGTGGACGAGCAGTACTTC. Its translation is CASSTDRVDEQYF. The J gene is TRBJ2-7, the V gene TRBV19, with 7 positions matching TRBD1. With 4 bases clipped from V and 5 bases from J, the junction kept 5 bases outside the gene matches. CDR1 and CDR2 from the germline V gene are LNHDA and SQIVND (reference sequence). This CDR3 comprises 13 residues.

V is TRBV6-4 and J is TRBJ2-1; TRBD2 might be the D (6 bases). Germline CDR1 is MRHNA and CDR2 is SNTAGT. V was pared by 6 bases and J by 9 bases, with 18 bases between. The CDR3 is 14 amino acids. This chain's CDR3 is CASRRDAGKPEQFF. The CDR3 region has the DNA TGTGCCAGCAGGAGGGATGCGGGAAAGCCTGAGCAGTTCTTC.

This sequence joins TRBV7-2 and TRBJ1-4; D uncertain. Germline assignment: CDR1 SGHTA and CDR2 FQGNSA. The CDR3 is 12 amino acids. The V end lost 4 bases, the J end lost 8 bases, and 8 bases lay between the germline ends. CDR3 sequence: CASSSQREKLFF. The CDR3, as DNA: TGTGCCAGCAGCTCCCAACGGGAAAAACTGTTTTTT.

The genes are TRBV5-1 and TRBJ2-5, with 7 positions matching TRBD1. Germline V gene data show CDR1 as SGHRS and CDR2 as YFSETQ. The CDR3 length is 15 residues. V shed 0 bases and J 2 bases; nucleotides not matched to a gene: 4. The CDR3 loop is CASSLVGQRQETQYF. The CDR3 DNA follows: TGCGCCAGCAGCTTGGTGGGACAGAGACAAGAGACCCAGTACTTC.

This clone appeared a few times. The gene calls are TRBV27 and TRBJ1-2, with 8 bases matching TRBD1. J was trimmed by 4 bases and V by 0 bases; bases with no gene match: 7. This CDR3 has 16 residues. Germline V lookup: CDR1 MNHEY, CDR2 SMNVEV (reference sequence). CDR3 protein: CASSLSGTGNPYGYTF. The CDR3 DNA reads TGTGCCAGCAGTTTATCGGGGACAGGCAACCCCTATGGCTACACCTTC.

The chain couples TRBV6-5 to TRBJ1-2; the D is unclear. The CDR3 loop spans 15 amino acids. Germline V gene sequence: CDR1 MNHEY, CDR2 SVGAGI. V lost 7 bases, J lost 4 bases, and 19 bases lay in between. The CDR3 sequence: CASTRRGIRGYGYTF. CDR3 DNA: TGTGCCAGCACCCGGCGGGGAATACGGGGCTATGGCTACACCTTC.

V usage is TRBV5-1 and J usage is TRBJ1-1; D may be TRBD1 (6 bases). The V gene lost 4 bases and the J gene lost 4 bases, with 17 bases spanning the gap. The CDR3 sequence is 15 residues long. In germline, CDR1 is SGHRS, CDR2 YFSETQ. The CDR3 region is CASSTAITGTTEAFF. The CDR3 DNA follows: TGCGCCAGCAGCACGGCCATTACAGGGACCACTGAAGCTTTCTTT.

This clone has only a few counts. The CDR3 here is CAISVQGARNEQYF. DNA of the CDR3: TGTGCCATCAGTGTACAGGGGGCGAGAAACGAGCAGTACTTC. The chain couples TRBV10-3 to TRBJ2-7; 9 positions agree with TRBD1. The CDR3 is 14 residues long. Germline assignment: CDR1 ENHRY and CDR2 SYGVKD. V was pared by 4 bases and J by 5 bases, with 6 bases of the junction left unmatched.

The rearrangement links TRBV19 to TRBJ1-6; possibly TRBD1 for D (5 bases). The CDR3 length is 15 residues. V shed 5 bases and J shed 7 bases, with 15 bases lying between them. CDR1 LNHDA and CDR2 SQIVND come from the germline V gene (reference sequence). The CDR3 DNA follows: TGTGCCAGTAGTGCTAGACAGCGTGGGAATTCACCCCTCCACTTT. Translated, it gives CASSARQRGNSPLHF. Full variable domain (outside the CDR3, taken from reference TRBV19 and TRBJ1-6): DGGITQSPKYLFRKEGQNVTLSCEQNLNHDAMYWYRQDPGQGLRLIYYSQIVNDFQKGDIAEGYSVSREKKESFPLTVTSAQKNPTAFYLCASSARQRGNSPLHFGNGTRLTVT.

This chain links TRBV9 with TRBJ1-2; 9 nucleotides agree with TRBD1. CDR1 SGDLS and CDR2 YYNGEE come from the germline V gene. The CDR3 sequence is 17 residues long. V lost 1 base to trimming and J lost 2 bases; unmatched junction nucleotides: 9. CDR3 in amino acids: CASSVIRGQGNNYGYTF. CDR3 in DNA: TGTGCCAGCAGCGTAATACGGGGACAGGGAAACAACTATGGCTACACCTTC.

For the CDR3, the DNA is TGTGCCAGCAGCGAGTACCCGACAGGGACTGAAGCTTTCTTT. It is translated as CASSEYPTGTEAFF. This rearrangement joins TRBV11-3 to TRBJ1-1; TRBD1 aligns across 7 bases. Per germline, CDR1 SGHNT and CDR2 YENEEA. This CDR3 is 14 amino acids long. J gave up 5 bases and V 5 bases, and 8 bases lay outside the gene matches. The entire variable domain, with the rest obtained from reference TRBV11-3 and TRBJ1-1, is as follows: EAGVVQSPRYKIIEKKQPVAFWCNPISGHNTLYWYLQNLGQGPELLIRYENEEAVDDSQLPKDRFSAERLKGVDSTLKIQPAELGDSAVYLCASSEYPTGTEAFFGQGTRLTVV.

The chain carries TRBV28 and TRBJ1-5; 8 bases are a match to TRBD1. Germline lookup yields CDR1 MDHEN and CDR2 SYDVKM. The CDR3 is made up of 15 amino acids. V shed 1 base and J 2 bases; nucleotides not matched to a gene: 1. This chain's CDR3 is CASSLLGQGNQPQHF. The CDR3 DNA is TGTGCCAGCAGTTTATTGGGACAGGGCAATCAGCCCCAGCATTTT.

The CDR3 nucleotides read TGCGCCAGCAGCCCCGGGTTCGGGGGGACTACTGAAGCTTTCTTT. Its protein product is CASSPGFGGTTEAFF. The genes are TRBV4-1 and TRBJ1-1; D possibly corresponds to TRBD1 (5 bases). Trimming left V 4 bases short and J 5 bases short, with 17 bases between. The CDR3 extends over 15 amino acids. Germline V CDR1 and CDR2: MGHRA, YSYEKL.

The rearrangement joins TRBV5-1 to TRBJ2-5; 7 nucleotides align to TRBD1. Germline V gene lookup returns CDR1 SGHRS and CDR2 YFSETQ. V lost 5 bases to trimming and J lost 2 bases; unmatched junction nucleotides: 6. There are 14 residues in the CDR3. For the CDR3, the DNA is TGCGCCAGCAGACGGGACAGAGTACAAGAGACCCAGTACTTC. As protein: CASRRDRVQETQYF.

This clone appeared a few times. The chain combines TRBV2 with TRBJ1-6; D possibly corresponds to TRBD1 (5 bases). V lost 7 bases to trimming and J lost 4 bases, with 11 bases between them. The germline CDR1 and CDR2 sequences are SNHLY and FYNNEI. This CDR3 region has 14 residues. CDR3 residues: CASTGQAYNSPLHF. The DNA of the CDR3 is TGTGCCAGCACCGGACAAGCATATAATTCACCCCTCCACTTT.

The chain couples TRBV6-2 or TRBV6-3 to TRBJ2-1, with a weak D call TRBD2 (7 bases). The CDR3 extends over 18 amino acids. The ends were cut back, 5 bases at V and 1 base at J, with 21 bases in the middle. Germline CDR1 is MNHEY and CDR2 is SVGEGT. The CDR3, as DNA: TGTGCCAGCAGTAGACTCCGGGGGCGGGAGATATCCTACAATGAGCAGTTCTTC. Protein: CASSRLRGREISYNEQFF.

The V gene is TRBV6-5, the J gene TRBJ2-5, with unresolved D. Germline CDR1 reads MNHEY; CDR2 reads SVGAGI. This CDR3 spans 12 amino acids. Trimming pared 4 bases from V and 5 bases from J, leaving 8 bases between. The CDR3 sequence is CASSLSRETQYF. The CDR3 DNA reads TGTGCCAGCAGTTTATCCCGGGAGACCCAGTACTTC.

The chain uses TRBV28 and TRBJ2-6, with unresolved D. This CDR3 is 12 amino acids long. Germline CDR1 and CDR2: MDHEN and SYDVKM. The CDR3 here is CGVLSGANVLTF. DNA for the CDR3: TGTGGCGTTCTCTCTGGGGCCAACGTCCTGACTTTC.